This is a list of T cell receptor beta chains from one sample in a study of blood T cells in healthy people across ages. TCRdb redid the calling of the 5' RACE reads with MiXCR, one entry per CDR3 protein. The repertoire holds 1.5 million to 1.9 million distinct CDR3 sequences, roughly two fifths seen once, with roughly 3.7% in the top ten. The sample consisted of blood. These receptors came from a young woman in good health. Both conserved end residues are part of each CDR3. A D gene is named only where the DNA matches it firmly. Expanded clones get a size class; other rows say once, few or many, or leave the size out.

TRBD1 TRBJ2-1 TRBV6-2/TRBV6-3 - TGTGCCAGCAGTAGACAGGGAACGGGTGGGGAGTTCTTC CASSRQGTGGEFF
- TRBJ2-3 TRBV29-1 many TGCAGCGTTGATTCGGGGGGCACAGATACGCAGTATTTT CSVDSGGTDTQYF
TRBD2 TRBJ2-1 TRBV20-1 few TGCAGTGCTAGAGATCGGGGGACTAGTTATTTCAATGAGCAGTTCTTC CSARDRGTSYFNEQFF
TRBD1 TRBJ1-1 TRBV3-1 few TGTGCCAGCAGCCAGAGACAGGGAAACACTGAAGCTTTCTTT CASSQRQGNTEAFF
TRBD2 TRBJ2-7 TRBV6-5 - TGTGCCAGCAGTTACTCGGGACTAGCGGGAGGGCCGTCCTACGAGCAGTACTTC CASSYSGLAGGPSYEQYF
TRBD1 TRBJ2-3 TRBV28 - TGTGCCAGCAGCCGCCGGGACAGGGGGCTGGATACGCAGTATTTT CASSRRDRGLDTQYF
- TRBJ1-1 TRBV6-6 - TGTGCCAGCAGCCCAAGATTAGTCATGAACACTGAAGCTTTCTTT CASSPRLVMNTEAFF
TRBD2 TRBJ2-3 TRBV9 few TGTGCCAGCAGCGAGACCCGACTAGCGGCCACAGATACGCAGTATTTT CASSETRLAATDTQYF
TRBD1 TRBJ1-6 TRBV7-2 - TGTGCCAGCAGGGCGGACAGGGCTCCAAATTCACCCCTCCACTTT CASRADRAPNSPLHF
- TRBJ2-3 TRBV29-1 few TGCAGCGTGGGGAGTGGTAGCACAGATACGCAGTATTTT CSVGSGSTDTQYF
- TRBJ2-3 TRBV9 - TGTGCCAGCAGCCCCGCCGGGCGCACAGATACGCAGTATTTT CASSPAGRTDTQYF
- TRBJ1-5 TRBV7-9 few TGTGCCAGCAGCCGCGTTGATCAGCCCCAGCATTTT CASSRVDQPQHF
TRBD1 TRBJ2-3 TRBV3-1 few TGTGCCAGCAGCCAGGAGCCGGGACAGCTTAGCACAGATACGCAGTATTTT CASSQEPGQLSTDTQYF
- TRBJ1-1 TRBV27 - TGTGCCAGCAGTTTAGGGGCTATGAGTGGGACTGAAGCTTTCTTT CASSLGAMSGTEAFF
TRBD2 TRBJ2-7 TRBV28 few TGTGCCAGCAGTTTTTATGCGGGAGGGTCCCACGAGCAGTACTTC CASSFYAGGSHEQYF
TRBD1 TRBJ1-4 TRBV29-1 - TGCAGCGTTTTCCTGGGACAGGGAGCAACTAATGAAAAACCGTTTTTT CSVFLGQGATNEKPFF
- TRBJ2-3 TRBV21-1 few TGTGCCAGCAGCAAAGCTACGGCGGCTAGCACAGATACGCAGTATTTT CASSKATAASTDTQYF
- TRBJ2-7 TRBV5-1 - TGCGCCAGCAGCTTGGACAGGTACCTCTCCTACAATGAGCAGTACTTC CASSLDRYLSYNEQYF
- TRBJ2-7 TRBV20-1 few TGCAGTGCTATCAGCGGATCCTACTCCTACGAGCAGTACTTC CSAISGSYSYEQYF
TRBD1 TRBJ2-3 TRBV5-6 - TGTGCCAGCACCTGGACAGGGCGGGCCACAGATACGCAGTATTTT CASTWTGRATDTQYF
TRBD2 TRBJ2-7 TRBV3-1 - TGTGCCAGCAGCCAGCTAGCGGGAAACAATGAGCAGTACTTC CASSQLAGNNEQYF
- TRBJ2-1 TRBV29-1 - TGCAGCGTTCGGGACTCAAGCTCCTACAATGAGCAGTTCTTC CSVRDSSSYNEQFF
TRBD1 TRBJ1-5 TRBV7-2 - TGTGCCAGCAGCTTATCTTATACAGGGGGCAATCAGCCCCAGCATTTT CASSLSYTGGNQPQHF
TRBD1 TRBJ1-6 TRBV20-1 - TGCAGTGCTAGGCCGGGACAGCTCTATTCACCCCTCCACTTT CSARPGQLYSPLHF
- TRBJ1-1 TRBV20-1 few TGCAGTGCTAGGCCCCGTGACACTGAAGCTTTCTTT CSARPRDTEAFF
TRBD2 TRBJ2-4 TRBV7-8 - TGTGCCAGCAGCTTAGTCCAGGCTAGCGGTTCCAAAAACATTCAGTACTTC CASSLVQASGSKNIQYF
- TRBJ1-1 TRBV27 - TGTGCCAGCAGTTCCCATGGGGGGCTAACTGAAGCTTTCTTT CASSSHGGLTEAFF
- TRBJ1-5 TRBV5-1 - TGCGCCAGCAGCCTCGGGACGGGGGAGCGGCCCCAGCATTTT CASSLGTGERPQHF
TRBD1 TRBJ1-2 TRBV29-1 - TGCAGCGTTGGCCGGCTCCTGACAGGGGAAGGCTACACCTTC CSVGRLLTGEGYTF
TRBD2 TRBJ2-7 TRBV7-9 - TGTGCCAGCAGTCATACCGGGACTAGCTACGAGCAGTACTTC CASSHTGTSYEQYF
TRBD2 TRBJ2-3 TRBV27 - TGTGCCAGCAGCCGGGATCGGGATAGCGGGGACACAGATACGCAGTATTTT CASSRDRDSGDTDTQYF
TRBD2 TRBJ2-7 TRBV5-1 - TGCGCCAGCAGCTTGACAGCGGGAGGCCCCTACGAGCAGTACTTC CASSLTAGGPYEQYF
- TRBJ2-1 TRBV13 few TGTGCCAGCAGCTCCTCAGAGCAGGGACCCATCAATGAGCAGTTCTTC CASSSSEQGPINEQFF
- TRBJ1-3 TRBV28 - TGTGCCAGCAGCCGACTTCCCCTCTCTGGAAACACCATATATTTT CASSRLPLSGNTIYF
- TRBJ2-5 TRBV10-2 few TGCGCCAGCAGTGGACTTAGCTTCCAAGAGACCCAGTACTTC CASSGLSFQETQYF
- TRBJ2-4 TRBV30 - TGTGCCTGGAGTGTACCGAGGGAAAGGGACATTCAGTACTTC CAWSVPRERDIQYF
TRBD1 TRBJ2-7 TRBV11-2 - TGTGCCAGCAGCACCGTCCCCACAGGGGGTGGCTACGAGCAGTACTTC CASSTVPTGGGYEQYF
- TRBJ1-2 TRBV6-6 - TGTGCCAGCAGTTACTCTGAGGCATATGGCTACACCTTC CASSYSEAYGYTF
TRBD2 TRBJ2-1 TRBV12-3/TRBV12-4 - TGTGCCAGCAGGCCGACTAGCGGGGGGCCCAAATACAATGAGCAGTTCTTC CASRPTSGGPKYNEQFF
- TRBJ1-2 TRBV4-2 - TGTGCCAGCAGCCAAGGTGTGGTGGGATATGGCTACACCTTC CASSQGVVGYGYTF
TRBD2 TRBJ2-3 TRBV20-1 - TGCAGTGCTAGAGGTAGCGGGAGCGCAACAGATACGCAGTATTTT CSARGSGSATDTQYF
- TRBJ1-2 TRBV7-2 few TGTGCCAGCAGCTTAGAGCCGTCGGGCTACACCTTC CASSLEPSGYTF
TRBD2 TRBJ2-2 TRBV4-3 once TGCGCCAGCAGCCTCGGGACTAGCGGGAGTATGTACACCGGGGAGCTGTTTTTT CASSLGTSGSMYTGELFF
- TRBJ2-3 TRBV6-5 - TGTGCCAGCAGTTCCAGCGCGCGAGTTGTGTATTTT CASSSSARVVYF
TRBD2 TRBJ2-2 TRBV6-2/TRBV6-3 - TGTGCCAGCAGTACCCCCATGGGACTAGCGGGGGTCCCCCTTGATACCGGGGAGCTGTTTTTT CASSTPMGLAGVPLDTGELFF
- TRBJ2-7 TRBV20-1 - TGCAGTGCCACCGCGGCTAGGTCCTACAATGAGCAGTACTTC CSATAARSYNEQYF
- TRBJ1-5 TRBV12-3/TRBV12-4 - TGTGCCAGCAGTCCCAGTTTCCGGCCCCAGCATTTT CASSPSFRPQHF
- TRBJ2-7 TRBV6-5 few TGTGCCAGCAGTTACTCAATTGGAGGCAGCACCTACGAGCAGTACTTC CASSYSIGGSTYEQYF
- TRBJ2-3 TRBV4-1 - TGCGCCAGCAGCCAGGCCTTCACAGATACGCAGTATTTT CASSQAFTDTQYF
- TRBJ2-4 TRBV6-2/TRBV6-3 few TGTGCCAGCAGTTACTTGGCGACAGGATCCAAAAACATTCAGTACTTC CASSYLATGSKNIQYF
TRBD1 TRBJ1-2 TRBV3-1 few TGTGCCAGCAGCCGACAGGGAGGGAGTAATATCTATGGCTACACCTTC CASSRQGGSNIYGYTF
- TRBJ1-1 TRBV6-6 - TGTGCCAGCACCCGCCGGGGGCGGGATCAGATGAACACTGAAGCTTTCTTT CASTRRGRDQMNTEAFF